The rows below give T cell receptor beta chains drawn from one sample of a study of blood T cell repertoires in COVID-19. This table comes from immunoSEQ multiplex PCR, and its TCRdb copy is limited to in-frame clones, with some not included. The data hold about 440,000 clones, with roughly 88% observed a single time. What was sequenced was PBMCs or T cells enriched from blood (not recorded which). The receptors here all came from a young man who had recovered from COVID-19. Each CDR3 is given with its conserved first and last residue. Each record gives: V gene, D gene, clone size, J gene, CDR3 DNA, CDR3 protein. The D gene is left open where the match is weak. Size is stated for part of the rows, as once, few or many counts, or as a class when the clone is expanded.

TRBV6-5	TRBD2	NA	TRBJ2-2	TGTGCCAGCAGTAAACTAGCGGGGAACACCGGGGAGCTGTTTTTT	CASSKLAGNTGELFF
TRBV7-9	TRBD2	NA	TRBJ2-3	TGTGCCAGCAGCAAAATAAGTACTAGCGGGGGGCGCACAGATACGCAGTATTTT	CASSKISTSGGRTDTQYF
TRBV7-2	NA	NA	TRBJ2-6	TGTGCCAGCAGCTTAGATTCCGGGGGGGCCAACGTCCTGACTTTC	CASSLDSGGANVLTF
TRBV7-9	TRBD2	NA	TRBJ2-2	TGTGCCAGCAGCCCCAGCGGGGGGGGTACCGGGGAGCTGTTTTTT	CASSPSGGGTGELFF
TRBV12-3/TRBV12-4	NA	NA	TRBJ1-2	TGTGCCAGCCGAGCAGCGGCTAACTATGGCTACACCTTC	CASRAAANYGYTF
TRBV6-5	NA	few	TRBJ2-7	TGTGCCAGCAGTTACAACTCGAGGGAGCAGTACTTC	CASSYNSREQYF
TRBV5-6	NA	NA	TRBJ1-6	TGTGCCAGCAGCTTGCAAGGGAGCTCCTATAATTCACCCCTCCACTTT	CASSLQGSSYNSPLHF
TRBV28	TRBD1	NA	TRBJ2-7	TGTGCCAGCAGGCCAGACAGGGATTTTCGCTACGAGCAGTACTTC	CASRPDRDFRYEQYF
TRBV19	NA	NA	TRBJ1-4	TGTGCCAGTAGTATTCAAGGGGGAAAACTGTTTTTT	CASSIQGGKLFF
TRBV6-5	NA	NA	TRBJ1-1	TGTGCCAGCAGTTACGGGGCGGAATACACTGAAGCTTTCTTT	CASSYGAEYTEAFF
TRBV27	NA	NA	TRBJ2-1	TGTGCCAGCAGTTTAGAGCGGGCGTACAATGAGCAGTTCTTC	CASSLERAYNEQFF
TRBV29-1	NA	NA	TRBJ1-3	TGCAGCGTTGAAATACCGATAGCTGGAAACACCATATATTTT	CSVEIPIAGNTIYF
TRBV18	NA	NA	TRBJ1-1	TGTGCCAGCTCACCAATCCTAACCCAAGCTTTCTTT	CASSPILTQAFF
TRBV3-1/TRBV3-2	TRBD2	NA	TRBJ2-7	TGTGCCAGCAGCCGTGTCGGGGTAGCGGGGTTGCTTGGCCACGAGCAGTACTTC	CASSRVGVAGLLGHEQYF
TRBV6-1	NA	NA	TRBJ1-1	TGTGCCAGCAGTGAATTTGTGGGGGCGAACACTGAAGCTTTCTTT	CASSEFVGANTEAFF
TRBV28	TRBD1	NA	TRBJ2-7	TGTGCCAGCTGGGGACAGGTCTTTCCCTACGAGCAGTACTTC	CASWGQVFPYEQYF
TRBV7-6	TRBD1	NA	TRBJ2-3	TGTGCCAGCAGCTTGGCGGGACAGGGAACAGATACGCAGTATTTT	CASSLAGQGTDTQYF
TRBV6-5	NA	NA	TRBJ1-4	TGTGCCACCCAGACAGTTAGCAATGAAAAACTGTTTTTT	CATQTVSNEKLFF
TRBV19	TRBD1	NA	TRBJ2-7	TGTGCCACGGAGTACGGGGCAGGGGGCTCGTACGAGCAGTACTTC	CATEYGAGGSYEQYF
TRBV11-2	NA	NA	TRBJ1-2	TGTGCCAGCAGCTTAGAATTTGGACAAAACTATGGCTACACCTTC	CASSLEFGQNYGYTF
TRBV7-2	NA	NA	TRBJ2-2	TGTGCCAGCAGCTTCGAGGGCACCGGGGAGCTGTTTTTT	CASSFEGTGELFF
TRBV19	NA	NA	TRBJ1-4	TGTGCCAGTAGTATAGTTACGGGGTTTGAAAAACTGTTTTTT	CASSIVTGFEKLFF
TRBV2	NA	NA	TRBJ1-6	TGTGCCAGCAGTGCCGACAGGTTGGTTAATTCACCCCTCCACTTT	CASSADRLVNSPLHF
TRBV2	NA	NA	TRBJ1-1	TGTGCCAGCAGTGAACGCAGGCAAGCTTTCTTT	CASSERRQAFF
TRBV4-1	TRBD2	NA	TRBJ2-7	TGCGCCAGCAGCCAAGATGAAACTAGCGGGTACGAGCAGTACTTC	CASSQDETSGYEQYF
TRBV5-5	NA	NA	TRBJ1-3	TGTGCCAGCAGCTTGGAACTATCTGGAAACACCATATATTTT	CASSLELSGNTIYF
TRBV3-1/TRBV3-2	NA	NA	TRBJ2-1	TGTGCCAGCAGCCAGATAGGAGATGAGCAGTTCTTC	CASSQIGDEQFF
TRBV11-2	TRBD1	NA	TRBJ1-2	TGTGCCAGCAGCTTAGCCGGACAGGGGGTATATGGCTACACCTTC	CASSLAGQGVYGYTF
TRBV10-3	NA	NA	TRBJ1-3	TGTGCCATCAGTGAGGTAGAGGCTGGAAACACCATATATTTT	CAISEVEAGNTIYF
TRBV5-5	NA	NA	TRBJ1-2	TGTGCCAGCAGGCCGAGGCGGGAACATAACTATGGCTACACCTTC	CASRPRREHNYGYTF
TRBV3-1/TRBV3-2	TRBD1	NA	TRBJ1-5	TGTGCCAGCAGCCAAGACCCAGGGGGGTTGGATCAGCCCCAGCATTTT	CASSQDPGGLDQPQHF
TRBV12-5	NA	once	TRBJ1-4	TGTGCTAGTGGTAACGGAGGATCTAATGAAAAACTGTTTTTT	CASGNGGSNEKLFF
TRBV2	NA	NA	TRBJ1-2	TGTGCCAGCAGAGCGGATAACTATGGCTACACCTTC	CASRADNYGYTF
TRBV18	TRBD1	NA	TRBJ1-5	TGTGCCAGCTCACCAATGCGGCAGGGGGTCGCTAGCAATCAGCCCCAGCATTTT	CASSPMRQGVASNQPQHF
TRBV7-9	TRBD2	NA	TRBJ2-3	TGTGCCAGCAGCTCGACTAGCGGAACCTCTAGCACAGATACGCAGTATTTT	CASSSTSGTSSTDTQYF
TRBV5-4	TRBD2	NA	TRBJ2-1	TGTGCCAGCAGCTTGGGGACTAGCGGGGGAATATACAATGAGCAGTTCTTC	CASSLGTSGGIYNEQFF
TRBV14	NA	once	TRBJ2-1	TGTGCCAGCAGCCAAGCAGGGAATGAGCAGTTCTTC	CASSQAGNEQFF
TRBV2	TRBD2	NA	TRBJ2-1	TGTGCCAGCAGTCAGGGACTAGCGGGAGAATCCTACAATGAGCAGTTCTTC	CASSQGLAGESYNEQFF
TRBV30	TRBD1	NA	TRBJ2-7	TGTGCCTGGGCTACAGGGGCCGAGCAGTACTTC	CAWATGAEQYF
TRBV2	NA	NA	TRBJ1-5	TGTGCCAGCAGTGTCGGCCAGGTTAATAGCAATCAGCCCCAGCATTTT	CASSVGQVNSNQPQHF
TRBV2	NA	NA	TRBJ1-6	TGTGCCAGCATAAGGAGCTCCTATAATTCACCCCTCCACTTT	CASIRSSYNSPLHF
TRBV2	NA	NA	TRBJ1-3	TGTGCCAGCACGAGGGATATTCTTAGAAACACCATATATTTT	CASTRDILRNTIYF
TRBV5-6	NA	NA	TRBJ2-1	TGTGCCAGCTTCCGGGACTCTTGGGGGAATGAGCAGTTCTTC	CASFRDSWGNEQFF
TRBV7-9	TRBD2	NA	TRBJ2-7	TGTGCCAGCAGCTCCCTAGCGGACCTACGATTTGAGGAGCAGTACTTC	CASSSLADLRFEEQYF
TRBV9	NA	NA	TRBJ2-1	TGTGCCAGCAGCGCAGCTGGGACACCAAACAATGAGCAGTTCTTC	CASSAAGTPNNEQFF
TRBV6-1	NA	NA	TRBJ1-2	TGTGCCAGCAGTGAAGTCGGGGGGATGAGTGGCTACACCTTC	CASSEVGGMSGYTF
TRBV28	NA	NA	TRBJ2-7	TGTGCCAGCAGTTTAGGGTTGTGGGCACACCGTTTTCGTTACGAGCAGTACTTC	CASSLGLWAHRFRYEQYF
TRBV2	NA	once	TRBJ1-5	TGTGCCAGCTCCGTGAACATGGTTCAGCCCCAGCATTTT	CASSVNMVQPQHF
TRBV7-2	NA	NA	TRBJ1-5	TGTGCCAGCAGCCCCGATCCCGGTCGCCACAATCAGCCCCAGCATTTT	CASSPDPGRHNQPQHF
TRBV28	NA	NA	TRBJ2-7	TGTGCCAGCACCGACCGGGGTTCGGGGTACTTC	CASTDRGSGYF
TRBV13	TRBD2	NA	TRBJ2-1	TGTGCCAGCAGTCTCAAGCGGGAGGGCCTCAATGAGCAGTTCTTC	CASSLKREGLNEQFF
TRBV6-5	NA	NA	TRBJ2-7	TGTGCCAGCGATCTACAGGGTTCCGAGCAGTACTTC	CASDLQGSEQYF
TRBV5-6	NA	NA	TRBJ2-7	TGTGCCAGCAGCTTTTCGGGAATCTACGAGCAGTACTTC	CASSFSGIYEQYF
TRBV7-8	TRBD1	NA	TRBJ2-7	TGTGCCAGCAGCCAAAGAACCGGGACAGGCAGAACAGAGCAGTACTTC	CASSQRTGTGRTEQYF
TRBV6-5	NA	NA	TRBJ1-1	TGTGCCAGCGGTTTGCGGCAAACTGAAGCTTTCTTT	CASGLRQTEAFF
TRBV5-6	NA	NA	TRBJ1-6	TGTGCCAGCTCCCTCTTCTGGGCAGGAACACTCCAAAATAATTCACCCCTCCACTTT	CASSLFWAGTLQNNSPLHF
TRBV2	TRBD1	once	TRBJ2-1	TGTGCCAGCAGTTTGGACAGGGACGATGAGCAGTTCTTC	CASSLDRDDEQFF